Following are 22 T cell receptor beta chains from one sample sequenced in a study of OX40 agonist ivuxolimab in advanced cancers. Profiled with immunoSEQ multiplex PCR; TCRdb holds only in-frame clones, not every one. The profile shows more than 40,000 clones, around 77% of them singletons. The sample in question was CD4+ or CD8+ T cells sorted from blood, obtained in a trial of the OX40 agonist ivuxolimab. Source of these receptors: an adult with an advanced solid tumor such as melanoma, head and neck, liver or kidney cancer.

The rearrangement links TRBV10-3 to TRBJ2-7, with TRBD1 matching 9 bases. From germline, CDR1 is ENHRY and CDR2 SYGVKD. Losses at the gene ends were 6 bases for V and 3 bases for J; bases not matched to a gene: 6. The CDR3 runs 14 residues. As DNA, the CDR3 is TGTGCCATCAGCGACGGGACAGGGCACTACGAGCAGTACTTC. It is translated as CAISDGTGHYEQYF.

A few counts support this clone. J is TRBJ1-1 and V is TRBV21-1. TRBV21-1 is flagged as a pseudogene. The CDR3 extends over 15 amino acids. The CDR3 sequence: CARTSIPGANTEAFF. In nucleotides, the CDR3 is TGTGCCAGGACGTCCATTCCCGGGGCGAACACTGAAGCTTTCTTT.

The chain couples TRBV20-1 to TRBJ2-7; D not resolved. Looked up from germline, CDR1 is DFQATT and CDR2 is SNEGSKA (reference sequence). This CDR3 comprises 11 residues. Trimming took off 5 bases at V and 2 bases at J, with 7 bases between the two ends. The CDR3 sequence: CSAGLAYEQYF. As DNA, the CDR3 is TGCAGTGCTGGTCTAGCCTACGAGCAGTACTTC.

This chain uses TRBV7-2 with TRBJ1-1, with D tentatively TRBD1 (5 bases). This CDR3 comprises 13 residues. The germline gives CDR1 SGHTA, CDR2 FQGNSA. Trimming removed 8 bases at V and 1 base at J, with 11 bases between. CDR3 region: CASGARQNTEAFF. CDR3 DNA: TGTGCCAGCGGGGCCAGACAGAACACTGAAGCTTTCTTT.

V is TRBV5-4 and J is TRBJ2-7, with D tentatively TRBD1 or TRBD2 (5 bases each). V lost 4 bases and J 6 bases, leaving 17 bases between the germline ends. The CDR3 sequence is 14 residues long. The germline V gene has CDR1 SGHNT and CDR2 YYREEE (reference sequence). This chain's CDR3 is CASSLRVWGGEQYF. CDR3 sequence (DNA): TGTGCCAGCAGCCTGCGGGTTTGGGGCGGCGAGCAGTACTTC.

V usage is TRBV7-9 and J usage is TRBJ2-1; D is unclear. From germline, CDR1 is SEHNR and CDR2 FQNEAQ (reference sequence). This CDR3 contains 13 residues. Trimming removed 2 bases from V and 7 bases from J, with 9 bases in between. CDR3 residues: CASSLISGNEQFF. Here the CDR3 DNA reads TGTGCCAGCAGCTTAATTTCCGGGAATGAGCAGTTCTTC.

Comment on this clone: Since no conserved phenylalanine or tryptophan closes the CDR3, a read error is the likely cause. The chain couples TRBV6-5 to TRBJ1-1; tentatively, D is TRBD1 (6 bases). Germline CDR1 is MNHEY and CDR2 is SVGAGI. This CDR3 contains 12 residues. V dropped 6 bases and J dropped 4 bases, with 9 bases sitting between them. The DNA of the CDR3 is TGTGCCAGCAGGGAACAGGGCACTGAAGCTTTCCTT. It specifies CASREQGTEAFL.

This rearrangement joins TRBV5-1 to TRBJ1-4; 9 bases are a match to TRBD1. This CDR3 contains 16 residues. V dropped 4 bases and J dropped 3; count of bases not matched to a gene: 7. CDR1 and CDR2 (germline): SGHRS, YFSETQ. CDR3 DNA sequence: TGCGCCAGCAGCATGACAGGGGGAGTGTCTAATGAAAAACTGTTTTTT. Protein: CASSMTGGVSNEKLFF.

J is TRBJ1-2 and V is TRBV28; D unclear. Trimming took off 4 bases at V and 3 bases at J, with 9 bases between the two ends. The CDR3 extends over 13 amino acids. Germline CDR1 and CDR2: MDHEN and SYDVKM. CDR3 region: CASSSTLDYGYTF. CDR3 in DNA: TGTGCCAGCAGTTCGACCCTAGACTATGGCTACACCTTC.

The chain recombines TRBV19 with TRBJ1-2, with D tentatively TRBD1 (6 bases). CDR1 and CDR2 (germline): LNHDA, SQIVND (reference sequence). V was pared by 5 bases and J by 7 bases, with 14 bases between. This CDR3 region has 13 residues. CDR3 sequence reads: CASSPRQASGYTF. CDR3 in DNA: TGTGCCAGTAGTCCACGACAGGCCAGTGGCTACACCTTC. The complete variable domain, with remaining parts taken from reference TRBV19 and TRBJ1-2, reads DGGITQSPKYLFRKEGQNVTLSCEQNLNHDAMYWYRQDPGQGLRLIYYSQIVNDFQKGDIAEGYSVSREKKESFPLTVTSAQKNPTAFYLCASSPRQASGYTFGSGTRLTVV.

The chain carries TRBV27 and TRBJ2-7; tentatively, D is TRBD2 (5 bases). This CDR3 contains 14 residues. From germline, CDR1 is MNHEY and CDR2 SMNVEV (reference sequence). Trimming cost V 6 bases and J 6 bases, with 18 bases left between them. This CDR3 is CASRPTGSRGEQYF. The CDR3, as DNA: TGTGCCAGCAGACCAACGGGAAGTCGGGGCGAGCAGTACTTC.

CDR3 loop: CASSSRGTGLLHF. CDR3 in DNA: TGTGCCAGCAGTTCAAGGGGGACAGGGCTACTCCACTTT. The chain combines TRBV28 with TRBJ1-6; 9 positions match TRBD1. CDR1 and CDR2 from the germline V gene are MDHEN and SYDVKM. CDR3 length: 13 amino acids. Unmatched junction bases numbered 8, after V lost 4 bases and J lost 16 bases. Complete variable domain (other parts from reference TRBV28 and TRBJ1-6): DVKVTQSSRYLVKRTGEKVFLECVQDMDHENMFWYRQDPGLGLRLIYFSYDVKMKEKGDIPEGYSVSREKKERFSLILESASTNQTSMYLCASSSRGTGLLHFGNGTRLTVT.

V usage is TRBV10-3 and J usage is TRBJ2-5; TRBD2 is a possible D gene (5 bases). Germline-derived CDR1 and CDR2 are ENHRY and SYGVKD. With 6 bases removed from V and 4 bases from J, the gap between germline ends came to 9 bases. The length of the CDR3 is 12 residues. The CDR3 spells CAIRRVLETQYF. For the CDR3, the DNA is TGTGCCATCAGGCGGGTCTTAGAGACCCAGTACTTC.

This chain joins TRBV5-1 and TRBJ2-5; the match to TRBD2 covers 8 bases. With 6 bases clipped from V and 0 bases from J, the junction kept 10 bases outside the gene matches. The V gene's germline CDR1 is SGHRS and CDR2 YFSETQ. CDR3 length: 16 residues. CDR3 DNA sequence: TGCGCCAGCAAATCTAGCGGGCGATCGTACCAAGAGACCCAGTACTTC. Translation: CASKSSGRSYQETQYF.

The chain links TRBV30 to TRBJ2-7, with 15 bases identical to TRBD2. In germline, CDR1 is GTSNPN, CDR2 SVGIG (reference sequence). The CDR3 runs to 19 residues. Trimming removed 2 bases from V and 3 bases from J; junction bases left unmatched: 14. CDR3 in DNA: TGTGCCTGGAGTCCTCTTACCGGGACTAGCGGGAGGAGACACTACGAGCAGTACTTC. Encoded protein: CAWSPLTGTSGRRHYEQYF. Together with reference TRBV30 and TRBJ2-7, the CDR3 gives the full variable domain: SQTIHQWPATLVQPVGSPLSLECTVEGTSNPNLYWYRQAAGRGLQLLFYSVGIGQISSEVPQNLSASRPQDRQFILSSKKLLLSDSGFYLCAWSPLTGTSGRRHYEQYFGPGTRLTVT.

This rearrangement joins TRBV28 to TRBJ1-2; D call uncertain. The CDR3 runs to 12 residues. Deletions cut 6 bases from V and 3 bases from J, with 8 bases between. CDR1 is MDHEN, CDR2 SYDVKM, per germline. The CDR3 nucleotides read TGTGCCAGCAGGGAGATGGACTATGGCTACACCTTC. Its protein product is CASREMDYGYTF.

This clone is labeled as medium-sized. V is TRBV19 and J is TRBJ1-1; the D gene is possibly TRBD1 (6 bases). Germline CDR1 and CDR2: LNHDA and SQIVND (reference sequence). Trimming cost V 6 bases and J 0 bases, with 14 bases left between them. This CDR3 region has 15 residues. CDR3 residues: CASSPNRVMNTEAFF. CDR3 bases: TGTGCCAGTAGCCCTAACAGGGTTATGAACACTGAAGCTTTCTTT.

CDR3 DNA: TGTGCCAGTACCAGAGACGCTAACTATGGCTACACCTTC. This encodes CASTRDANYGYTF. The rearrangement uses TRBV6-5 and TRBJ1-2; the D is unclear. The CDR3 extends over 13 amino acids. In germline, CDR1 is MNHEY, CDR2 SVGAGI. Trimming stripped 9 bases from V and 0 bases from J, with 11 bases between.

The chain employs TRBV18 and TRBJ1-2; D remains unclear. Deletions cut 3 bases from V and 5 bases from J, with 16 bases between. The CDR3 length is 15 residues. Germline V CDR1 and CDR2: KGHSH, LQKENI. CDR3 bases: TGTGCCAGCTCACCGGGTGAAGGGAGGAAGTATGGCTACACCTTC. Translating it yields CASSPGEGRKYGYTF. Full variable domain (rest looked up from reference TRBV18 and TRBJ1-2): NAGVMQNPRHLVRRRGQEARLRCSPMKGHSHVYWYRQLPEEGLKFMVYLQKENIIDESGMPKERFSAEFPKEGPSILRIQQVVRGDSAAYFCASSPGEGRKYGYTFGSGTRLTVV.

The chain carries TRBV6-5 and TRBJ2-7; a weak D match, TRBD2 (7 bases). The V end was cut by 6 bases, the J end by 6 bases, with 15 bases between. The CDR3 spans 13 residues. In germline, CDR1 is MNHEY, CDR2 SVGAGI. The CDR3 bases are TGTGCCAGCAGAAGGGGAGGGGGAGGCGAGCAGTACTTC. Its translation: CASRRGGGGEQYF.

This chain joins TRBV15 and TRBJ2-7, with D perhaps matching TRBD1 or TRBD2 (7 bases each). From germline, CDR1 is LNHNV and CDR2 YYDKDF (reference sequence). Trimming cost V 4 bases and J 2 bases, with 12 bases left between them. The CDR3 covers 14 residues. The CDR3 region has the DNA TGTGCCACCAGCACAGGGGGGGACGCCTACGAGCAGTACTTC. Amino acid sequence: CATSTGGDAYEQYF.

The CDR3 coding sequence is TGCAGTGCTAACGGGGCCAACGTCCTGACTTTC. Translating it yields CSANGANVLTF. This chain joins TRBV20-1 and TRBJ2-6, with D unresolved. The CDR3 contains 11 residues. Germline lookup yields CDR1 DFQATT and CDR2 SNEGSKA (reference sequence). Deletions cut 4 bases from V and 4 bases from J, with 2 bases between.